This TCR beta chain stems from a study of blood T cell repertoires in COVID-19. Here immunoSEQ multiplex PCR was the method, and the copy in TCRdb shows in-frame clones only, minus some. The table has under 250,000 clones, just under 85% seen once. The ends lost 5 bases at V and 4 bases at J; junction bases unmatched: 15. Germline V lookup: CDR1 SEHNR, CDR2 FQNEAQ (reference sequence). The CDR3 totals 19 residues. The receptor comes from a woman aged 60-75 years with active or convalescent COVID-19. The sequenced sample was peripheral blood. The chain couples TRBV7-9 to TRBJ2-1; TRBD2 matches at 12 bases. The CDR3: CASSKSVLAGGPKYNEQFF. The CDR3 DNA follows: TGTGCCAGCAGCAAGTCGGTTCTAGCGGGAGGGCCTAAGTACAATGAGCAGTTCTTC.